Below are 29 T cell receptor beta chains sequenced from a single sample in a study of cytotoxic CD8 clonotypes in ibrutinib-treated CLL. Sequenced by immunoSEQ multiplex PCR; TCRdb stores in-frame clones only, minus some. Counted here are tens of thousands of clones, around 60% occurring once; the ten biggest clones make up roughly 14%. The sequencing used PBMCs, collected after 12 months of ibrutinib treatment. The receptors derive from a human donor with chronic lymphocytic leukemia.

The DNA of the CDR3 is TGTGCCAGCGGTAGCGGGAGGGCCCCAGAGACCCAGTACTTC. Translation gives CASGSGRAPETQYF. This rearrangement joins TRBV2 to TRBJ2-5, with TRBD2 identical over 11 bases. Unmatched junction bases numbered 6, after V lost 8 bases and J lost 4 bases. Looked up from germline, CDR1 is SNHLY and CDR2 is FYNNEI. This CDR3 spans 14 amino acids.

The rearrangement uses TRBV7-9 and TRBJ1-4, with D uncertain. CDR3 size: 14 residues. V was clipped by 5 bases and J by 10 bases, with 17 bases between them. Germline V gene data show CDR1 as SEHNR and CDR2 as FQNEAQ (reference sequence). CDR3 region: CASSPSIDGGKLFF. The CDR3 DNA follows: TGTGCCAGCAGCCCCTCCATCGATGGTGGAAAACTGTTTTTT.

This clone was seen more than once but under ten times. CDR3 loop: CASSLAPGDSYEQYV. DNA of the CDR3: TGCGCCAGCAGCTTGGCCCCGGGGGACTCCTACGAGCAGTACGTC. The V and J genes are TRBV5-1 and TRBJ2-7; TRBD2 might be the D (6 bases). CDR1 and CDR2 (germline): SGHRS, YFSETQ. The length of the CDR3 is 15 residues. Trimming took 0 bases from V and 0 from J, leaving 10 bases between them.

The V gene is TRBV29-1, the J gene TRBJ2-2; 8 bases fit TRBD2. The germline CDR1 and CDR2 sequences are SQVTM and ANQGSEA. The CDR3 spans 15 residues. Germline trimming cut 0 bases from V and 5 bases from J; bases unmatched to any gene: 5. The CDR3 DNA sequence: TGCAGCGTTGAAGAGCAGGGACTAGAAACCGGGGAGCTGTTTTTT. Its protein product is CSVEEQGLETGELFF.

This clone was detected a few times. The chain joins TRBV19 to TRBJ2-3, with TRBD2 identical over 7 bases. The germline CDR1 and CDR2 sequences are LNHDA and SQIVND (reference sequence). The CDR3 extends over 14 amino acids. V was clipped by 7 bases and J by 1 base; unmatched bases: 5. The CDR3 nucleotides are TGTGCCAGTAAGACTAGCTGGGGCACAGATACGCAGTATTTT. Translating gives CASKTSWGTDTQYF.

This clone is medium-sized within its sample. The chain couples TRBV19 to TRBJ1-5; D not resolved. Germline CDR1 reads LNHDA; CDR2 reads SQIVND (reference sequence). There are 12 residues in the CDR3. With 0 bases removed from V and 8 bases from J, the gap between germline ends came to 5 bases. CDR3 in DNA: TGTGCCAGTAGTATAGACGTGGAGCCCCAGCATTTT. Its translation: CASSIDVEPQHF.

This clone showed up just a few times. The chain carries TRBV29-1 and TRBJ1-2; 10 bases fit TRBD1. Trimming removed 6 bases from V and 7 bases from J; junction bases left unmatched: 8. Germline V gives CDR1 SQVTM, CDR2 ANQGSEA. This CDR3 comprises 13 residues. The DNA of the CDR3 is TGCAGCGTCGATATTCGGGACAGGGGTGGCTACACCTTC. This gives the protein CSVDIRDRGGYTF.

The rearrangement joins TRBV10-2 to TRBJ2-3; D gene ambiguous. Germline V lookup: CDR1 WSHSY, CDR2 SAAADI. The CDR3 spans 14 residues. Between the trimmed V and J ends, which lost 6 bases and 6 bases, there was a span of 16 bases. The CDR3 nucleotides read TGCGCCAGCAGGGACCGGGCCGAGGCGGATACGCAGTATTTT. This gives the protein CASRDRAEADTQYF.

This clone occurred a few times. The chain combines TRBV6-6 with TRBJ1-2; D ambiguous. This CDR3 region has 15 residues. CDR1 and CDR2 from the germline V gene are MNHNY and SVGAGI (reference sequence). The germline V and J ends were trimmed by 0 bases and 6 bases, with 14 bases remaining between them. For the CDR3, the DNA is TGTGCCAGCAGTTACTCCGGCAGGATAGAGCATGGCTACACCTTC. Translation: CASSYSGRIEHGYTF.

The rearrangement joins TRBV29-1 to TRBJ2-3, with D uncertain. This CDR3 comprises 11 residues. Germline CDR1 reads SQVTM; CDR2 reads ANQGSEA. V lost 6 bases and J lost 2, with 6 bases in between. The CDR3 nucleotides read TGCAGCGTAACTCTCACAGATACGCAGTATTTT. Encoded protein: CSVTLTDTQYF.

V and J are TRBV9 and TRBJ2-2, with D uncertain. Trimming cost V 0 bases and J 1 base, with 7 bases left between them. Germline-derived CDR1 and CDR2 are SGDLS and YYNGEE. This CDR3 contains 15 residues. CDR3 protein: CASSVAVLNTGELFF. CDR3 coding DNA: TGTGCCAGCAGCGTAGCAGTTTTGAACACCGGGGAGCTGTTTTTT.

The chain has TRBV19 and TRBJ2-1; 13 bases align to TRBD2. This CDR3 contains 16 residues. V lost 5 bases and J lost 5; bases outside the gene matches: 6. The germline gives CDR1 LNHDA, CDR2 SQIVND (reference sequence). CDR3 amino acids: CASSPIGLAGDNEQFF. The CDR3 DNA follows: TGTGCCAGTAGTCCGATTGGACTAGCGGGAGACAATGAGCAGTTCTTC.

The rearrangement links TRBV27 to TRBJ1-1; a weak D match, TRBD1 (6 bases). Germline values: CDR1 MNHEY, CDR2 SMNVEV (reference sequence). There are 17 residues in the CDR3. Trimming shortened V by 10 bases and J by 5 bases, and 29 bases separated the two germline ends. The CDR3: CAILPCTGIRIRTEAFF. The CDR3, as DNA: TGTGCCATCCTACCATGCACAGGGATTCGAATTAGGACTGAAGCTTTCTTT.

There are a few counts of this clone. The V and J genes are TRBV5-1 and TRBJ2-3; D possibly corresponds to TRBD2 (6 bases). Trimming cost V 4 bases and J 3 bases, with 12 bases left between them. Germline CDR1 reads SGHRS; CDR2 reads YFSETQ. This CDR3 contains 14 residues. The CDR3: CASSRASVTDTQYF. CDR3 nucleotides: TGCGCCAGCAGCCGGGCTAGCGTTACAGATACGCAGTATTTT.

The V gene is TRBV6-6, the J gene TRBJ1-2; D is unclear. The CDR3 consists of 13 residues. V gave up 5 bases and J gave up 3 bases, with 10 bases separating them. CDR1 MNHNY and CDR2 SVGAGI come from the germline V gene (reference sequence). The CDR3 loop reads CASSGRIDYGYTF. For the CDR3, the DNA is TGTGCCAGCAGTGGGCGGATTGACTATGGCTACACCTTC.

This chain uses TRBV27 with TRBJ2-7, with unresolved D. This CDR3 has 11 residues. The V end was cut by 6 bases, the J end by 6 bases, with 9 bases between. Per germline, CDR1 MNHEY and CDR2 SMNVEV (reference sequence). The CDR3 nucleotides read TGTGCCAGCAGGGCCCTGGGCGAGCAGTACTTC. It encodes CASRALGEQYF.

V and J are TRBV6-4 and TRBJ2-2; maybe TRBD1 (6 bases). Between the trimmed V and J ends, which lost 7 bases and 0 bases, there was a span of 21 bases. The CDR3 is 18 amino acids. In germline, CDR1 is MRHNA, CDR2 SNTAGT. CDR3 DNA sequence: TGTGCCAGCACCCTATTAACCTCGGACAGCTCGAACACCGGGGAGCTGTTTTTT. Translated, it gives CASTLLTSDSSNTGELFF.

This chain's CDR3 is CASSGTDSSNYGYTF. CDR3 sequence (DNA): TGTGCCAGCAGCGGGACGGACAGTTCTAACTATGGCTACACCTTC. The chain links TRBV9 to TRBJ1-2; D might be TRBD1 (6 bases). Deletions cut 3 bases from V and 0 bases from J, with 12 bases between. The CDR3 has 15 amino acids. Germline CDR1 is SGDLS and CDR2 is YYNGEE.

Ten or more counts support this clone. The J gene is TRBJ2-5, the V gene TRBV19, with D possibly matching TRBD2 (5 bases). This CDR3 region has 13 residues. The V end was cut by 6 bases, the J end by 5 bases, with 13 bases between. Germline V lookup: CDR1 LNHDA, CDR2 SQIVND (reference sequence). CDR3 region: CASSQTWRETQYF. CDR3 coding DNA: TGTGCCAGTAGCCAAACATGGAGGGAGACCCAGTACTTC.

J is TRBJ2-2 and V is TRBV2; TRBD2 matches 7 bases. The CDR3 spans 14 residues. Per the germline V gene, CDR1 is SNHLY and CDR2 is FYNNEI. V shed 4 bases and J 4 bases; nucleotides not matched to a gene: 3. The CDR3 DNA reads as TGTGCCAGCAGTGCGGGACTACGCACCGGGGAGCTGTTTTTT. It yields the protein CASSAGLRTGELFF.

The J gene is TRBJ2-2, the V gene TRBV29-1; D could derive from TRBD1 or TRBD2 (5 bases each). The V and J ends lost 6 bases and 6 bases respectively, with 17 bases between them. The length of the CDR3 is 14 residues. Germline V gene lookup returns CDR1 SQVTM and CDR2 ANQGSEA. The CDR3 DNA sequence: TGCAGCGTAAAACGGCAGGGAGCCCCCGGGGAGCTGTTTTTT. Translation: CSVKRQGAPGELFF.

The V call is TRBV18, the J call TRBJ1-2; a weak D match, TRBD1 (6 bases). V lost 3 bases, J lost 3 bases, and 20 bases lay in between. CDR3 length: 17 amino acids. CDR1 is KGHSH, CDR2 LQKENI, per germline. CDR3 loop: CASSPVPLSGADYGYTF. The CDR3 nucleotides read TGTGCCAGCTCACCGGTCCCGTTATCGGGGGCCGACTATGGCTACACCTTC.

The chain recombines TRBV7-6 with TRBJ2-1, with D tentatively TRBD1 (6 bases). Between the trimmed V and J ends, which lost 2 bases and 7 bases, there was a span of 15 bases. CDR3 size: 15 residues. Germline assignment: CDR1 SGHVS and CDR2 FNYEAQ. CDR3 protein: CASSLMPGVGNEQFF. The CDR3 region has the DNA TGTGCCAGCAGCTTAATGCCAGGGGTGGGAAATGAGCAGTTCTTC.

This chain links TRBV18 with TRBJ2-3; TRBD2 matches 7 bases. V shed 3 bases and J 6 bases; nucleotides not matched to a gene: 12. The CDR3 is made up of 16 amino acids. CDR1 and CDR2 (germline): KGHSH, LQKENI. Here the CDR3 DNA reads TGTGCCAGCTCACCTCCGGTGGCCAGCGGGGTGGATACGCAGTATTTT. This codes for CASSPPVASGVDTQYF. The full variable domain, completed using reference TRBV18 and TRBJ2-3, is NAGVMQNPRHLVRRRGQEARLRCSPMKGHSHVYWYRQLPEEGLKFMVYLQKENIIDESGMPKERFSAEFPKEGPSILRIQQVVRGDSAAYFCASSPPVASGVDTQYFGPGTRLTVL.

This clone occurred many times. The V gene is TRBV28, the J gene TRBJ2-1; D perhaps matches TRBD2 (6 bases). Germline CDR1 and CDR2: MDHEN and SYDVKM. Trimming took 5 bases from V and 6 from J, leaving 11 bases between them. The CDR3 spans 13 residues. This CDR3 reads CASSLGLTNEQFF. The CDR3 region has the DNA TGTGCCAGCAGTCTGGGACTGACCAATGAGCAGTTCTTC.

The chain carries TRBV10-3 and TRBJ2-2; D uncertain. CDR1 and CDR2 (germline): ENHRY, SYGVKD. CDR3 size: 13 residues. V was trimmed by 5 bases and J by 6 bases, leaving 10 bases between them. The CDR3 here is CAISSAEAGELFF. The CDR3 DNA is TGTGCCATCAGTTCGGCAGAGGCCGGGGAGCTGTTTTTT.

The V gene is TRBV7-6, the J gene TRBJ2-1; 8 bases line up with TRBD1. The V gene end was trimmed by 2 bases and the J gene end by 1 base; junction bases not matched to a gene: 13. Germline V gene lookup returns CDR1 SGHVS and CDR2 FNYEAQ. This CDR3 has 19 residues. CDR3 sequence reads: CASSLFQGARSWSYNEQFF. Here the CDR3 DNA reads TGTGCCAGCAGCTTATTTCAGGGGGCCCGCAGTTGGTCCTACAATGAGCAGTTCTTC.

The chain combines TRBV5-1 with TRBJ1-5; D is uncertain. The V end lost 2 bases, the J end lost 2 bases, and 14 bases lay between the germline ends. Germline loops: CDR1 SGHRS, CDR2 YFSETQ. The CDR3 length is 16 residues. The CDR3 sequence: CASSLGPSGGNQPQHF. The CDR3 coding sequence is TGCGCCAGCAGCTTAGGACCCAGCGGAGGCAATCAGCCCCAGCATTTT.

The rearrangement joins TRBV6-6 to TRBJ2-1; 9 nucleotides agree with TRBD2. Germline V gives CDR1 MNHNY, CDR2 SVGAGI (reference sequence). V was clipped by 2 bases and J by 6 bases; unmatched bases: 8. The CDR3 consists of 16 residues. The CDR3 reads CASSYPLAGPFNEQFF. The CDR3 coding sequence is TGTGCCAGCAGTTACCCTCTAGCGGGGCCCTTCAATGAGCAGTTCTTC.